This T cell receptor beta chain is from a study of naive and memory T cell subsets. Points from the study as a whole: Possibly reflecting memory cells re-expressing CD45RA, a few larger clonotypes occurred in naive repertoires, especially CD8. In naive cells, over 90% of TCR sequences were seen only once. From naive to CM, EM and EMRA, diversity decreased and Gini increased.

The beta constant-region primer was an equimolar mix of two oligonucleotides covering TRBC1 and TRBC2. The ligated cDNA underwent four PCR rounds using SP2 and nested alpha and beta constant-region primers. MiXCR, applied by TCRdb to the UMI-ligation and nested PCR reads, yields one record per CDR3 protein. The data hold under 150,000 distinct CDR3 sequences, with approximately 20% observed a single time. Separate alpha and beta amplification began at the second PCR step. Cells stained for CD3, CD4, CD8, CD45RA and CD27 were sorted into four subsets. The length of the CDR3 is 16 residues. Unmatched junction bases numbered 8, after V lost 0 bases and J lost 8 bases. CDR1 and CDR2 from the germline V gene are MGHRA and YSYEKL. Remarks on this clonotype: No antigen is known for it.

Material: naive CD8+ T cells from blood. This sequence was found in a human donor in good health. The chain uses TRBV4-1 and TRBJ1-4, with 8 positions matching TRBD1. CDR3 bases: TGCGCCAGCAGCCAAGATGCCCCAGGGGGCCCGGAAAAACTGTTTTTT. This gives the protein CASSQDAPGGPEKLFF.